A selection of T cell receptor beta chains follows, all from one sample in a study of shared clonotypes between healthy human individuals. Clones were sequenced by immunoSEQ multiplex PCR, and TCRdb holds only the in-frame ones, with some missing. This table has roughly 2.1 million clones, 90% to 95% appearing once. Sequencing used naive CD8+ T cells from PBMCs. The receptors come from a man younger than 30 in good health. Some clones in this sample may be carry-over from other donors' samples. Both conserved end residues are part of each CDR3. The D gene is left open where the match is weak. A row's size may be missing; if present it is once, few, many or a size class.

j_call	cdr3_length	d_call	clone_size	v_call	cdr3_nt	cdr3_aa
TRBJ2-5	16	TRBD1	.	TRBV5-1	TGCGCCAGCAGCTTGGCCGGAGACAGGGCCCAAGAGACCCAGTACTTC	CASSLAGDRAQETQYF
TRBJ2-7	14	TRBD1	.	TRBV19	TGTGCCAGTAGTATCCTGACAGGGCCCTACGAGCAGTACTTC	CASSILTGPYEQYF
TRBJ2-7	13	.	.	TRBV7-9	TGTGCCAGCAGCAAGGGGGGGACCTACGAGCAGTACTTC	CASSKGGTYEQYF
TRBJ2-2	14	.	.	TRBV28	TGTGCCAGCAGTTTATATAGCCTCACCGGGGAGCTGTTTTTT	CASSLYSLTGELFF
TRBJ1-3	15	.	.	TRBV4-1	TGCGCCAGCAGCCAAGATTCCGGGTCCGGAAACACCATATATTTT	CASSQDSGSGNTIYF
TRBJ2-3	17	TRBD2	.	TRBV7-2	TGTGCCAGCAGCTTTCCCAGGACTAGCGCCGACACAGATACGCAGTATTTT	CASSFPRTSADTDTQYF
TRBJ2-1	18	TRBD2	.	TRBV7-3	TGTGCCAGCAGCCGTAAAGCGGGAGCCCCGAGCTCCTACAATGAGCAGTTCTTC	CASSRKAGAPSSYNEQFF
TRBJ2-1	15	TRBD2	.	TRBV29-1	TGCAGCGTTGGACAAGCGGGACCCCTCACCAATGAGCAGTTCTTC	CSVGQAGPLTNEQFF
TRBJ2-1	12	.	.	TRBV25-1	TGTGCCAGCAGTGAATATACGGATGAGCAGTTCTTC	CASSEYTDEQFF
TRBJ2-1	15	.	once	TRBV7-3	TGTGCCAGCAGGTCCCGTGGTGAGGGCTACAATGAGCAGTTCTTC	CASRSRGEGYNEQFF
TRBJ2-1	16	.	.	TRBV2	TGTGCCAGCAGTGATAGGCAGTCGAGCTCCTACAATGAGCAGTTCTTC	CASSDRQSSSYNEQFF
TRBJ1-1	14	TRBD1	.	TRBV27	TGTGCCAGCAGTTCAACAGGGGTGAGCACTGAAGCTTTCTTT	CASSSTGVSTEAFF
TRBJ2-7	16	TRBD2	.	TRBV7-9	TGTGCCAGCGGGGAGACGACTAGCGGGAGCCGATACGAGCAGTACTTC	CASGETTSGSRYEQYF
TRBJ2-5	13	TRBD2	.	TRBV5-1	TGCGCCAGCAGCTTGTGGGAGGGCGAGACCCAGTACTTC	CASSLWEGETQYF
TRBJ2-5	16	TRBD2	.	TRBV13	TGTGCCAGCAGCTTAGTAGGGACTAGCGGGAGTGAGACCCAGTACTTC	CASSLVGTSGSETQYF
TRBJ2-7	10	.	.	TRBV27	TGTGCCAGCAGTTTCAACGAGCAGTACTTC	CASSFNEQYF